One and the same sample provided the 18 T cell receptor beta chains below, sequenced in a study of T cell clonality in common variable immunodeficiency. Sequencing used immunoSEQ multiplex PCR; TCRdb keeps in-frame clones, though not all of them. The sample presents approximately 81,000 clones, none singletons. Specimen: peripheral blood mononuclear cells. The receptors stem from a person between 18 and 69 years old in good health.

Regarding this clone: The CDR3 goes on 3 residues after the read ends, and that part is filled in from the germline J gene. This rearrangement joins TRBV7-9 to TRBJ1-3; perhaps TRBD1 as D (5 bases). There are 14 residues in the CDR3. V lost 2 bases to trimming and J lost 4 bases, with 9 bases between them. CDR1 is SEHNR, CDR2 FQNEAQ, per germline (reference sequence). The CDR3 protein is CASSLPGLGNTIYF. CDR3 bases read: TGTGCCAGCAGCTTACCAGGGCTAGGAAACACC.

This clone was seen many times. The DNA ends 3 residues before the CDR3 does, and the rest of the CDR3 is filled in from the germline J gene. This chain joins TRBV20-1 and TRBJ2-7; weak D call: TRBD2 (6 bases). This CDR3 has 15 residues. Per the germline V gene, CDR1 is DFQATT and CDR2 is SNEGSKA (reference sequence). V lost 1 base and J lost 5, with 18 bases in between. Partial CDR3 DNA: TGCAGTGCTAGAGGGATTAGCGGTTTCAGCGACGAG. Protein: CSARGISGFSDE. The CDR3 in full is CSARGISGFSDEQYF.

There are many counts of this clone. The read ends 3 residues early relative to the CDR3; the germline J gene fills the gap. The V and J genes are TRBV2 and TRBJ1-2, with TRBD1 identical over 7 bases. Germline CDR1 reads SNHLY; CDR2 reads FYNNEI. This CDR3 is built from 13 residues. This CDR3 is CASSENRGNGYTF. CDR3 DNA (partial): TGTGCCAGCAGTGAAAACAGGGGCAACGGC.

The table lists this clone with many counts. The CDR3 goes on 3 residues after the read ends, and that part is filled in from the germline J gene. This chain joins TRBV12-3 or TRBV12-4 and TRBJ2-2; TRBD1 aligns across 7 bases. The CDR3 is 15 amino acids. The V segment lost 6 bases and the J segment 2 bases; nucleotides outside the gene matches: 6. Partial CDR3 DNA: TGTGCCAGCAGCTCCGGGACAGTTAACACCGGGGAG. Protein: CASSSGTVNTGE. The complete CDR3 reads CASSSGTVNTGELFF.

This clone came up many times. The CDR3 extends 3 residues past the end of the read, so its final part is completed from the germline J gene. The gene calls are TRBV20-1 and TRBJ1-5; TRBD1 is a possible D gene (5 bases). Between the trimmed V and J ends, which lost 2 bases and 4 bases, there was a span of 6 bases. This CDR3 is 12 amino acids long. The germline gives CDR1 DFQATT, CDR2 SNEGSKA (reference sequence). CDR3 region: CSARQGNQPQHF. Incomplete CDR3 DNA: TGCAGTGCTAGACAGGGTAATCAGCCC.

There are many counts of this clone. The read finishes 3 residues shy of the CDR3 end, and the germline J gene is used to complete it. The rearrangement links TRBV19 to TRBJ1-1; weak D call: TRBD1 (5 bases). Trimming removed 3 bases from V and 4 bases from J, with 9 bases in between. CDR1 is LNHDA and CDR2 is SQIVND in the germline V gene (reference sequence). The CDR3 sequence is 13 residues long. CDR3 DNA, as far as it was read: TGTGCCAGTAGTATGACAGTGGTCACTGAA. This codes for CASSMTVVTE. The complete CDR3 protein is CASSMTVVTEAFF.

This clone was observed many times. The read ends 3 residues shy of where the CDR3 ends; the end is completed using the germline J gene. The chain carries TRBV12-3 or TRBV12-4 and TRBJ2-5; D call uncertain. V dropped 8 bases and J dropped 4 bases, with 11 bases sitting between them. The CDR3 loop spans 12 amino acids. The CDR3 region is CASSGSRETQYF. The CDR3 bases that were read are TGTGCCAGCTCGGGTTCGCGAGAGACC.

In this sample, this clone turned up many times. The read halts 3 residues ahead of the CDR3 end, with the missing end drawn from the germline J gene. The genes are TRBV7-9 and TRBJ1-4, with 7 bases that match TRBD1. Germline V gene lookup returns CDR1 SEHNR and CDR2 FQNEAQ (reference sequence). The CDR3 is 15 residues long. The trim removed 5 bases at V and 4 bases at J, leaving 7 bases unmatched. CDR3 DNA (partial): TGTGCCAGCAGCCCGGGGACAGCCTTTAATGAAAAA. Translation: CASSPGTAFNEK. The full CDR3 sequence reads CASSPGTAFNEKLFF. The complete variable domain, with remaining parts taken from reference TRBV7-9 and TRBJ1-4, reads DTGVSQNPRHKITKRGQNVTFRCDPISEHNRLYWYRQTLGQGPEFLTYFQNEAQLEKSRLLSDRFSAERPKGSFSTLEIQRTEQGDSAMYLCASSPGTAFNEKLFFGSGTQLSVL.

This clone was detected many times. Sequencing ends 3 residues short of the CDR3 end; the germline J gene provides the rest. This chain connects TRBV6-2 or TRBV6-3 to TRBJ2-7; 10 bases agree with TRBD2. The germline gives CDR1 MNHEY, CDR2 SVGEGT. V was clipped by 4 bases and J by 5 bases; unmatched bases: 5. The CDR3 has 14 residues. CDR3 loop: CASSLLAGLNEQYF. The sequenced part of the CDR3 DNA is TGTGCCAGCAGTTTACTAGCGGGACTCAACGAG.

This clone was found many times. Read data end 3 residues before the CDR3 end; the end is taken from the germline J gene. The chain combines TRBV19 with TRBJ2-1, with TRBD2 identical over 11 bases. Germline V lookup: CDR1 LNHDA, CDR2 SQIVND (reference sequence). J lost 9 bases, V lost 1 base, and 5 bases had no gene match. The CDR3 length is 15 residues. CDR3 bases read: TGTGCCAGTAGTATAGGAATAGCGGGAGGGCCTGAG. Its translation is CASSIGIAGGPE. The entire CDR3 protein is CASSIGIAGGPEQFF.

This clone was counted many times. The CDR3 DNA, read in part, is TGTGCCAGCACCGGAGGGCTAGCGGGAGGTGGAGAGACC. This translates into CASTGGLAGGGET. The whole CDR3 is CASTGGLAGGGETQYF. The rearrangement joins TRBV12-3 or TRBV12-4 to TRBJ2-5, with 11 bases matching TRBD2. The observed sequence ends 3 residues before the CDR3 terminus, with the missing tail filled in from the germline J gene. CDR3 size: 16 residues. The trim removed 7 bases at V and 4 bases at J, leaving 11 bases unmatched.

This clone was counted ten times or more. Read coverage stops 3 residues before the CDR3 terminus; the germline J gene supplies the remainder. The J gene is TRBJ1-1, the V gene TRBV5-1; maybe TRBD1 (6 bases). CDR3 length: 20 residues. Germline values: CDR1 SGHRS, CDR2 YFSETQ. Between the trimmed V and J ends, which lost 1 base and 1 base, there was a span of 26 bases. CDR3 sequence reads: CASSLRRGGRGPPRNTEAFF. The sequenced part of the CDR3 DNA is TGCGCCAGCAGCTTGAGGAGGGGGGGAAGAGGTCCCCCGAGGAACACTGAA.

Ten or more counts support this clone. With the read ending 3 residues before the CDR3 end, the germline J gene is used to fill in that end. V and J are TRBV5-1 and TRBJ2-3; 8 nucleotides match TRBD2. The germline V gene has CDR1 SGHRS and CDR2 YFSETQ. Germline trimming cut 0 bases from V and 4 bases from J; bases unmatched to any gene: 4. The CDR3 covers 15 residues. CDR3 sequence: CASSLELAAADTQYF. Partial CDR3 DNA: TGCGCCAGCAGCTTGGAACTAGCGGCGGCAGATACG. The full variable domain, in which reference TRBV5-1 and TRBJ2-3 provide the parts outside the CDR3, is KAGVTQTPRYLIKTRGQQVTLSCSPISGHRSVSWYQQTPGQGLQFLFEYFSETQRNKGNFPGRFSGRQFSNSRSEMNVSTLELGDSALYLCASSLELAAADTQYFGPGTRLTVL.

This clone was seen many times. Coverage ceases 3 residues before the CDR3 finishes, and the germline J gene fills in the end. Other DNA sequences of this sample code for an identical CDR3. J is TRBJ2-3 and V is TRBV7-3, with D unresolved. The length of the CDR3 is 13 residues. V was shortened by 6 bases and J by 0 bases, with 7 bases between the two germline ends. The germline V gene has CDR1 SGHTA and CDR2 FQGTGA. This chain's CDR3 is CASRSGSTDTQYF. The CDR3 DNA, read in part, is TGTGCCAGCAGATCCGGGAGCACAGATACG. The full variable domain, rest sourced from reference TRBV7-3 and TRBJ2-3, is GAGVSQTPSNKVTEKGKYVELRCDPISGHTALYWYRQSLGQGPEFLIYFQGTGAADDSGLPNDRFFAVRPEGSVSTLKIQRTERGDSAVYLCASRSGSTDTQYFGPGTRLTVL.

This clone has ten or more counts. The CDR3 end is not reached by the read, which stops 3 residues before it; the germline J gene fills it in. V and J are TRBV7-2 and TRBJ2-4, with TRBD2 as a possible D gene (6 bases). V shed 4 bases and J shed 9 bases, with 13 bases lying between them. CDR3 length: 13 amino acids. CDR1 SGHTA and CDR2 FQGNSA come from the germline V gene. CDR3 DNA (partial): TGTGCCAGCAGCTACTCTTCCGGGGGCATT. It is translated as CASSYSSGGI. The CDR3 in its entirety is CASSYSSGGIQYF.

This clone was seen repeatedly, ten times or more. The read finishes 3 residues shy of the CDR3 end, and the germline J gene is used to complete it. V gene TRBV7-9 combines with J gene TRBJ1-4, with D hard to call. Germline lookup yields CDR1 SEHNR and CDR2 FQNEAQ (reference sequence). The V end was cut by 1 base, the J end by 8 bases, with 8 bases between. CDR3 length equals 13 residues. The CDR3 bases that were read are TGTGCCAGCAGCTTAGAACTTTCGGAAAAA. Translation: CASSLELSEK. The entire CDR3 protein reads CASSLELSEKLFF. Combining the CDR3 with reference TRBV7-9 and TRBJ1-4 gives the whole variable domain DTGVSQNPRHKITKRGQNVTFRCDPISEHNRLYWYRQTLGQGPEFLTYFQNEAQLEKSRLLSDRFSAERPKGSFSTLEIQRTEQGDSAMYLCASSLELSEKLFFGSGTQLSVL.

This clone came up many times. The read comes to an end 3 residues before the CDR3 does, leaving the germline J gene to fill in the end. This sequence joins TRBV15 and TRBJ2-1; D is possibly TRBD1 (5 bases). Trimming pared 1 base from V and 2 bases from J, leaving 9 bases between. The CDR3 loop spans 15 amino acids. The germline CDR1 and CDR2 sequences are LNHNV and YYDKDF (reference sequence). This chain's CDR3 is CATSRVLGAYNEQFF. The covered CDR3 bases are TGTGCCACCAGCAGAGTGCTAGGGGCCTACAATGAG.

Turning to this clone: Read sequence stops 3 residues before the CDR3 end, and the germline J gene provides the missing end. The chain is built from TRBV11-3 and TRBJ2-1, with 10 bases matching TRBD2. CDR3 length equals 15 residues. The germline V gene encodes CDR1 SGHNT and CDR2 YENEEA. Trimming removed 5 bases from V and 7 bases from J; junction bases left unmatched: 8. CDR3 bases read: TGTGCCAGCAGCCAAAGGACTAGCGGAGATAATGAG. Protein: CASSQRTSGDNE. The full CDR3 is CASSQRTSGDNEQFF.